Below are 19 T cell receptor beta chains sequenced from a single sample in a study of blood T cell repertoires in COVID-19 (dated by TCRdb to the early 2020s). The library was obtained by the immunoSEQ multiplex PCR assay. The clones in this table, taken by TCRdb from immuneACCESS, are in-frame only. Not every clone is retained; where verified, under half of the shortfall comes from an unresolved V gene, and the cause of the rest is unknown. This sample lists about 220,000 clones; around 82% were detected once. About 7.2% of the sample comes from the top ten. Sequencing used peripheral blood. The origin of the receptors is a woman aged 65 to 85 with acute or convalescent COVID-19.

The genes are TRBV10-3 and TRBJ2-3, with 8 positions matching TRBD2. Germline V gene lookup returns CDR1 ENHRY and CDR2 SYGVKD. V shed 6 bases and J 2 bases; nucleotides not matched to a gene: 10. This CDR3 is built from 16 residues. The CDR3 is CAIRGSVAGHTDTQYF. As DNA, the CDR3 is TGTGCCATCAGGGGTTCGGTAGCGGGGCACACAGATACGCAGTATTTT.

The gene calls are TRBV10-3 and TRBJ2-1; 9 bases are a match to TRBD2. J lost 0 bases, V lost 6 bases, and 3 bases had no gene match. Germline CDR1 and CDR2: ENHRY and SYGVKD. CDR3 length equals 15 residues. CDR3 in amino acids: CAISQAGGSYNEQFF. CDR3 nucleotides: TGTGCCATCAGCCAAGCGGGGGGCTCCTACAATGAGCAGTTCTTC.

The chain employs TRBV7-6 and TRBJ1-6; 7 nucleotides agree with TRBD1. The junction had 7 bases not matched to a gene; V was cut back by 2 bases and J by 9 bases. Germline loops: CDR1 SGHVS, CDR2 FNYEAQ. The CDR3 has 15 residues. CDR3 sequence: CASSLLRQGTSPLHF. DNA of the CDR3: TGTGCCAGCAGCTTACTAAGACAGGGTACTTCACCCCTCCACTTT.

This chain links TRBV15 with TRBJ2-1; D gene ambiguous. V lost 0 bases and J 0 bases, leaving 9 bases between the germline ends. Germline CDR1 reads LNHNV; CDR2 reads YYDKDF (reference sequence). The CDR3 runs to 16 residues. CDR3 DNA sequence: TGTGCCACCAGCAGAGATATGACGGGCTCCTACAATGAGCAGTTCTTC. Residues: CATSRDMTGSYNEQFF.

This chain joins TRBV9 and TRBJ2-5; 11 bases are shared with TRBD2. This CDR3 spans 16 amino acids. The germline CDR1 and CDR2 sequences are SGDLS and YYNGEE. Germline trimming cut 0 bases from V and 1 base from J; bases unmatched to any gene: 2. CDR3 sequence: CASSVVSGGAQETQYF. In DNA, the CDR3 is TGTGCCAGCAGCGTAGTTAGCGGGGGGGCCCAAGAGACCCAGTACTTC. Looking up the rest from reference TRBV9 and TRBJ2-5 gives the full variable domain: DSGVTQTPKHLITATGQRVTLRCSPRSGDLSVYWYQQSLDQGLQFLIQYYNGEERAKGNILERFSAQQFPDLHSELNLSSLELGDSALYFCASSVVSGGAQETQYFGPGTRLLVL.

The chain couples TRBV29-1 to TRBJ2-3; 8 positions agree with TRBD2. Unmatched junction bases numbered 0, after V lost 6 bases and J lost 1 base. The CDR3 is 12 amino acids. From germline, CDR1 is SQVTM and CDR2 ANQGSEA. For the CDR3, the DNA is TGCAGCGTAGCGGGGGGCACAGATACGCAGTATTTT. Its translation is CSVAGGTDTQYF.

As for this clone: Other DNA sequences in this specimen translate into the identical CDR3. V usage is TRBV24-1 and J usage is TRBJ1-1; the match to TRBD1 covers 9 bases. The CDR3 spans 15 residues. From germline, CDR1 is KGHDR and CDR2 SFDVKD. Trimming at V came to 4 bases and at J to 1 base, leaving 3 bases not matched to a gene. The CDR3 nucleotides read TGTGCCACCAGTGACACGACAGGGGGGAACACTGAAGCTTTCTTT. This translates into CATSDTTGGNTEAFF.

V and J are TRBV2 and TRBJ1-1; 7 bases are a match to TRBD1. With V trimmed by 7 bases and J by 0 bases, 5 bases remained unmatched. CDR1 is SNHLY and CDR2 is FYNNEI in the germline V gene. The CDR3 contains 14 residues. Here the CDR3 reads CASKRGPLNTEAFF. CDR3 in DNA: TGTGCCAGCAAGAGGGGGCCCTTGAACACTGAAGCTTTCTTT.

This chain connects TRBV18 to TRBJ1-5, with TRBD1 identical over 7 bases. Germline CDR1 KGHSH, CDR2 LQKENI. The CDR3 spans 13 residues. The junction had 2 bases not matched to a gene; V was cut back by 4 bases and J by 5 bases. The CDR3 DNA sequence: TGTGCCAGCTCACAGGGGGCCGATCAGCCCCAGCATTTT. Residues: CASSQGADQPQHF.

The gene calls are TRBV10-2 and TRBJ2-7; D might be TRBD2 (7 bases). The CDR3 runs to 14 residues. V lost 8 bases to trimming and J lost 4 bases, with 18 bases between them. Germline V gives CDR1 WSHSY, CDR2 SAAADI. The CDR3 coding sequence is TGCGCCAGCGCACAGGGAGGGACAAGGTACGAGCAGTACTTC. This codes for CASAQGGTRYEQYF.

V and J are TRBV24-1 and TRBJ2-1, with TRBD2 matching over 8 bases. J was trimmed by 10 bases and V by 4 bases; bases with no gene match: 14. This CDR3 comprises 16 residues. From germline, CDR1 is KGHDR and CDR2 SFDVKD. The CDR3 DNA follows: TGTGCCACCAGTGACGCAGGCGGGGGGAGTCTCCGCGAGCAGTTCTTC. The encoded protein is CATSDAGGGSLREQFF.

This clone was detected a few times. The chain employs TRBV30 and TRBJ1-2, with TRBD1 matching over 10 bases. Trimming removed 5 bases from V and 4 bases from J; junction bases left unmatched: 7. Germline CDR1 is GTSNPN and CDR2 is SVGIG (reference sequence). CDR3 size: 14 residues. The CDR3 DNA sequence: TGTGCCTGGGAGCTAGACAGGGGGCTCTATGGCTACACCTTC. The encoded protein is CAWELDRGLYGYTF. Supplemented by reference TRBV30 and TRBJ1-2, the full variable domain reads SQTIHQWPATLVQPVGSPLSLECTVEGTSNPNLYWYRQAAGRGLQLLFYSVGIGQISSEVPQNLSASRPQDRQFILSSKKLLLSDSGFYLCAWELDRGLYGYTFGSGTRLTVV.

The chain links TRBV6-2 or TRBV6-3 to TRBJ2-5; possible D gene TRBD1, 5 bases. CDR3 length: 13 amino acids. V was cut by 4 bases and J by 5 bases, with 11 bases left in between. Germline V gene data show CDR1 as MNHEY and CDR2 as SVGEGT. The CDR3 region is CASSFGRAETQYF. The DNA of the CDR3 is TGTGCCAGCAGTTTCGGCAGGGCGGAGACCCAGTACTTC.

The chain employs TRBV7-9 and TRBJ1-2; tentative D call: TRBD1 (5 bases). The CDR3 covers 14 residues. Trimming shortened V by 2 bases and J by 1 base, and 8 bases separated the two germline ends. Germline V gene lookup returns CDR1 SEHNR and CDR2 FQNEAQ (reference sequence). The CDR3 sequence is CASSLLDSNYGYTF. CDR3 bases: TGTGCCAGCAGCTTACTTGACAGTAACTATGGCTACACCTTC.

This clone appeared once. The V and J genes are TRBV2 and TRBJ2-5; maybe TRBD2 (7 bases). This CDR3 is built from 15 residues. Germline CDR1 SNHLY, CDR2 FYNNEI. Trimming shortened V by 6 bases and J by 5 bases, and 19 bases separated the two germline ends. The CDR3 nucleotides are TGTGCCAGCAGGGCCGGGACGGGGGGCCAGGAGACCCAGTACTTC. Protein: CASRAGTGGQETQYF.

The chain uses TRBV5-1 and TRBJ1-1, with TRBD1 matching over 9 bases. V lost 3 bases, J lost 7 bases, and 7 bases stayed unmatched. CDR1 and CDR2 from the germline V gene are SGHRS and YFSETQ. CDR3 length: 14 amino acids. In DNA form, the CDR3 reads TGCGCCAGCAGCTGGGGAACAGGGGGCCTTGAAGCTTTCTTT. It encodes CASSWGTGGLEAFF.

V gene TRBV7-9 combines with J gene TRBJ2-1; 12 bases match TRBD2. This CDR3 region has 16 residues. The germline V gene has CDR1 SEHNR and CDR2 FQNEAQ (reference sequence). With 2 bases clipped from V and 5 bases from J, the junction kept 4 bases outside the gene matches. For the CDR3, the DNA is TGTGCCAGCAGCTTAACTAGCGGGGGGATTCACAATGAGCAGTTCTTC. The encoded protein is CASSLTSGGIHNEQFF. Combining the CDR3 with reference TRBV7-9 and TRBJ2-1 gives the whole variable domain DTGVSQNPRHKITKRGQNVTFRCDPISEHNRLYWYRQTLGQGPEFLTYFQNEAQLEKSRLLSDRFSAERPKGSFSTLEIQRTEQGDSAMYLCASSLTSGGIHNEQFFGPGTRLTVL.

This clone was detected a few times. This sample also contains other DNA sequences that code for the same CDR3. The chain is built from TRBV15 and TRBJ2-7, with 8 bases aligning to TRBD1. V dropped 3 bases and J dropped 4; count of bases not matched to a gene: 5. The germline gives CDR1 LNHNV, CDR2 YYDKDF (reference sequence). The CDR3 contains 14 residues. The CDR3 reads CATSSSGGAYEQYV. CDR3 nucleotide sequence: TGTGCCACCAGCAGCTCAGGGGGCGCGTACGAGCAGTACGTC.

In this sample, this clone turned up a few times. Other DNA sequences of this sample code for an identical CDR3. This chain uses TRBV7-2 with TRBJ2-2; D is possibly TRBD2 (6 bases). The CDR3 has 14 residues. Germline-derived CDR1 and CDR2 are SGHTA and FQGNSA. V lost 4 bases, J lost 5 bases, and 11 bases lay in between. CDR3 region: CASSSTSFTGELFF. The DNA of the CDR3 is TGTGCCAGCAGCTCAACTAGCTTTACCGGGGAGCTGTTTTTT.